The source of this T cell receptor beta chain is a study of Ad26.COV2.S vaccination and SARS-CoV-2 variants. Measured with immunoSEQ multiplex PCR; TCRdb has only the in-frame clones, and not every one. The data show 350,000 to 500,000 clones, with around 89% seen just once and 3.5% to 4% held by the top ten. V gave up 6 bases and J gave up 0 bases; unmatched junction bases: 6. The CDR3 loop spans 14 amino acids. The germline gives CDR1 SQVTM, CDR2 ANQGSEA. Regarding treatment: some 19 received Ad26.COV2.S at low or high dose, single or two shots; about 5 received placebo; per-sample allocation not given. At day 63 after the first vaccine or placebo injection, samples were drawn.

The source of this sequence is a person between 18 and 59 years old who received the Ad26.COV2.S COVID-19 vaccine or a placebo. The specimen comprised peripheral blood, sampled in a trial of Ad26.COV2.S vaccine versus placebo. The chain recombines TRBV29-1 with TRBJ2-7, with 9 bases identical to TRBD1. This chain's CDR3 is CSVAGTGLSYEQYF. The CDR3 DNA reads TGCAGCGTGGCCGGGACAGGGCTCTCCTACGAGCAGTACTTC.